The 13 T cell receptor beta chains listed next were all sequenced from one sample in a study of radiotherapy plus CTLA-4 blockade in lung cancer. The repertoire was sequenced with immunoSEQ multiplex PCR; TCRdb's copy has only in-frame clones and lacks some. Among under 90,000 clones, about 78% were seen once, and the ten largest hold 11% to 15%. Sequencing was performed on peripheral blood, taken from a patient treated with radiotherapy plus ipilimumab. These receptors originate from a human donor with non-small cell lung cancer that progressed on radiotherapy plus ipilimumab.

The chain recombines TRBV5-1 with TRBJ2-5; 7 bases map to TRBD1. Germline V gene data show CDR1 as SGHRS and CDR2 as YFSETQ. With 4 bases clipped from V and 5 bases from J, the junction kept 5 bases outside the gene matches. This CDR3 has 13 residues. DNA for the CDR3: TGCGCCAGCAGCCCCTTACAGGGGGAGACCCAGTACTTC. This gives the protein CASSPLQGETQYF.

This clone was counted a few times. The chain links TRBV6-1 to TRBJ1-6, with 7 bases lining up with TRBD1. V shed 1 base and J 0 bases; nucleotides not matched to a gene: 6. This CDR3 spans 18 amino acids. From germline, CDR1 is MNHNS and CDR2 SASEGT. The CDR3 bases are TGTGCCAGCAGTGAAGTTGGACAGGCGAGCTCCTATAATTCACCCCTCCACTTT. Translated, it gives CASSEVGQASSYNSPLHF.

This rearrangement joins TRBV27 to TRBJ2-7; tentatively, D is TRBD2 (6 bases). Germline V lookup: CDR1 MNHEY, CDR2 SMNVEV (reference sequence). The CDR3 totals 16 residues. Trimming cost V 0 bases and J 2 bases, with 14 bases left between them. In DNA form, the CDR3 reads TGTGCCAGCAGTTTATCGTCGGGGGATTCCACCTACGAGCAGTACTTC. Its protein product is CASSLSSGDSTYEQYF.

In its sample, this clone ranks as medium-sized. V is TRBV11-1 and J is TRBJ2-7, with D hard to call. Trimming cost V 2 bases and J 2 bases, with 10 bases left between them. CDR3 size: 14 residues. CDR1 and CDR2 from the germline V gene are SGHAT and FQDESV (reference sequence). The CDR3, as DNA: TGTGCCAGCAGCTTAAACAGAGGACCCTACGAGCAGTACTTC. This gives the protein CASSLNRGPYEQYF.

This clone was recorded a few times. The CDR3: CASSLTGITEAFF. The CDR3 DNA follows: TGCGCCAGCAGCTTGACAGGGATTACTGAAGCTTTCTTT. The chain is built from TRBV5-1 and TRBJ1-1, with D perhaps TRBD1 (6 bases). Germline CDR1 reads SGHRS; CDR2 reads YFSETQ. This CDR3 comprises 13 residues. V was shortened by 1 base and J by 5 bases, with 9 bases between the two germline ends.

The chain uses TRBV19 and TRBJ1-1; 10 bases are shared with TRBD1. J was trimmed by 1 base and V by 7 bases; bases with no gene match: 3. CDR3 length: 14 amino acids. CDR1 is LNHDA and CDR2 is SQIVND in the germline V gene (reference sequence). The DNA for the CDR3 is TGTGCCAGTACGGACAGGGGGTGGAACACTGAAGCTTTCTTT. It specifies CASTDRGWNTEAFF. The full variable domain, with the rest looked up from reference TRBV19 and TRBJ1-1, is DGGITQSPKYLFRKEGQNVTLSCEQNLNHDAMYWYRQDPGQGLRLIYYSQIVNDFQKGDIAEGYSVSREKKESFPLTVTSAQKNPTAFYLCASTDRGWNTEAFFGQGTRLTVV.

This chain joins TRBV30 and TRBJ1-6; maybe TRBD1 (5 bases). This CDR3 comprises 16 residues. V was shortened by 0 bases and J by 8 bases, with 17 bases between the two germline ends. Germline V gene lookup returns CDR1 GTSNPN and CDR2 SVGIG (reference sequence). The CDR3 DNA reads TGTGCCTGGAGTGTACGATCGTTGTTGGGGGATTCACCCCTCCACTTT. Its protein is CAWSVRSLLGDSPLHF.

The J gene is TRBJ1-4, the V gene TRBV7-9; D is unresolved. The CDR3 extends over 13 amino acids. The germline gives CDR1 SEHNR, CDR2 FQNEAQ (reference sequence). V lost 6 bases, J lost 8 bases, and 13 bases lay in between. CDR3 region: CASSRVGEEKLFF. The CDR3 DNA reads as TGTGCCAGCAGTAGAGTTGGGGAGGAAAAACTGTTTTTT.

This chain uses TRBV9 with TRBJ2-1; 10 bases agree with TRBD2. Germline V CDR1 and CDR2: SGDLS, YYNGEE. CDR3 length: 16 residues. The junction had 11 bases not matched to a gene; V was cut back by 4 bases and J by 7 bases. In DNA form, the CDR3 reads TGTGCCAGCAGCTTCCGGACTAGCGGTTGGGGGAATGAGCAGTTCTTC. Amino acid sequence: CASSFRTSGWGNEQFF.

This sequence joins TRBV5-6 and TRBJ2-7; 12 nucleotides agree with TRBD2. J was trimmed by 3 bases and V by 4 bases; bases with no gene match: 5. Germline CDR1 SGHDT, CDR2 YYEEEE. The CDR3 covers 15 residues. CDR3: CASSRLAGVVYEQYF. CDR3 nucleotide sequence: TGTGCCAGCAGCAGACTAGCGGGGGTCGTCTACGAGCAGTACTTC. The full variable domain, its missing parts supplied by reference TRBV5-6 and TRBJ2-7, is DAGVTQSPTHLIKTRGQQVTLRCSPKSGHDTVSWYQQALGQGPQFIFQYYEEEERQRGNFPDRFSGHQFPNYSSELNVNALLLGDSALYLCASSRLAGVVYEQYFGPGTRLTVT.

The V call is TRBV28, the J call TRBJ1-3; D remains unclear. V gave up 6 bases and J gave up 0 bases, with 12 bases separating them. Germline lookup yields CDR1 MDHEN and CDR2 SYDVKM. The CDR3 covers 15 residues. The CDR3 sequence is CASSLGITSGNTIYF. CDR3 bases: TGTGCCAGCAGCCTAGGGATTACCTCTGGAAACACCATATATTTT.

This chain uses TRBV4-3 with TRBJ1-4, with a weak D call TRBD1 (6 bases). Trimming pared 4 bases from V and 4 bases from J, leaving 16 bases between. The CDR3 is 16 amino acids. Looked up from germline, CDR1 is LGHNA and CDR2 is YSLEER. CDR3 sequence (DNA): TGCGCCAGCAGCCGCAACCACAGGGTAAATAATGAAAAACTGTTTTTT. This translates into CASSRNHRVNNEKLFF.

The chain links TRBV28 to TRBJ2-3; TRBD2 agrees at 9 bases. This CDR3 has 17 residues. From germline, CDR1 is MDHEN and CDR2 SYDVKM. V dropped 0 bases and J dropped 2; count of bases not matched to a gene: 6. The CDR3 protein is CASSLWSSGRNTDTQYF. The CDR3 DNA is TGTGCCAGCAGTTTATGGTCCAGCGGGAGGAACACAGATACGCAGTATTTT.